The 8 T cell receptor gamma chains given below trace back to one sample, sequenced in a study of γδ T cells in repeated Plasmodium falciparum infection. Gammadelta T cells were flow-sorted from PBMC into Vgamma9/Vdelta2+ and Vdelta2-negative populations for bulk analysis. TCRdb made new clone calls on the multiplex PCR reads using CATT. The sample has approximately 25,000 gamma-chain clones; about 2.9% are singletons. Sequencing was done on a sample of gamma-delta T cells from blood. The source is a pool of human donors (malaria-infected and uninfected, not separated).

There are many counts of this clone. A read error likely explains why the TCRdb protein, taken from a much larger clone, differs from this DNA's translation at residue 7; the protein shown is translated from the DNA. The sample carries other DNA sequences with the same CDR3. The V gene is listed as TRGV9; no J gene was called. The V gene's germline CDR1 is GITISATS and CDR2 ISYDGTV (reference sequence). The CDR3 sequence is 11 residues long. This CDR3 reads CALWEVRVKLF. The CDR3 DNA reads as TGTGCCTTGTGGGAGGTGCGGGTAAAACTCTTT.

This clone has a count of ten or more. The protein given by TCRdb reflects a much larger clone and differs at residue 4 from this DNA's translation, likely from a read error; the protein shown is the DNA's translation. The chain joins TRGV4 to TRGJ1 or TRGJ2. The CDR3 extends over 12 amino acids. The germline gives CDR1 EGSTGY, CDR2 YDSYTSSV. CDR3 in DNA: TGTGCCACCTTGGATGGACAATATAAGAAACTCTTT. Protein sequence: CATLDGQYKKLF.

Worth noting for this clone: For this DNA, TCRdb reports the protein of a much larger clone, which diverges at residue 6, most likely from a read error; the protein presented here is translated directly from the DNA. V gene TRGV9 combines with J gene TRGJP2. TCRdb supplies no J gene; here it was assigned by aligning the nucleotide sequence to germline. V gave up 3 bases and J gave up 0 bases; unmatched junction bases: 1. Germline values: CDR1 GITISATS, CDR2 ISYDGTV (reference sequence). The CDR3 is made up of 14 amino acids. The CDR3, as DNA: TGTGCCTTGTGGGAGCATAGTAGTGATTGGATCAAGACGTTT. Translating gives CALWEHSSDWIKTF.

As for this clone: This is likely an artifact of a read error, given a far larger clone one base away. The sample contains more than one DNA sequence encoding this CDR3. J is TRGJP and V is TRGV9. Because TCRdb records no J gene, it was assigned here through a match of the DNA to germline. The V gene end was trimmed by 5 bases and the J gene end by 4 bases; junction bases not matched to a gene: 8. The CDR3 length is 17 residues. In germline, CDR1 is GITISATS, CDR2 ISYDGTV (reference sequence). CDR3 sequence: CALWVLLQELGKKIKVF. Written as DNA, the CDR3 is TGTGCCTTGTGGGTACTCCTACAAGAGTTGGGCAAAAAAATCAAGGTATTT.

Comment on this clone: The TCRdb record carries a much larger clone's protein, which differs from this DNA's translation at residue 3; a read error is the likely cause, and the protein listed here is the DNA translation. This chain uses TRGV9 with TRGJP1. There are 19 residues in the CDR3. Germline lookup yields CDR1 GITISATS and CDR2 ISYDGTV (reference sequence). This CDR3 is CAMWEVLKNNNTTGWFKIF. The CDR3 coding sequence is TGTGCCATGTGGGAGGTCTTAAAAAACAATAATACCACTGGTTGGTTCAAGATATTT.

This clone was counted many times. This DNA translates differently at residue 4 from the TCRdb protein, which is that of a much larger clone; a read error is likely, and the protein shown is the DNA's own translation. This chain uses TRGV8 with TRGJ1 or TRGJ2. The J gene comes from matching the DNA to germline here; TCRdb lacks it. Germline lookup yields CDR1 VENAVY and CDR2 YDSYNSRV. CDR3 length: 11 amino acids. As DNA, the CDR3 is TGTGCCACCCGGGATAGGTCGCAGAAACTCTTT. Its translation is CATRDRSQKLF.

Many counts were recorded for this clone. Other DNA sequences of this sample code for an identical CDR3. This chain joins TRGV4 and TRGJ1 or TRGJ2. CDR1 is EGSTGY and CDR2 is YDSYTSSV in the germline V gene. CDR3 length: 14 amino acids. With V trimmed by 0 bases and J by 3 bases, 5 bases remained unmatched. CDR3 loop: CATWDGPFYYKKLF. CDR3 in DNA: TGTGCCACCTGGGATGGGCCTTTTTATTATAAGAAACTCTTT.

There are many counts of this clone. The genes are TRGV9 and TRGJ1 or TRGJ2. Germline CDR1 reads GITISATS; CDR2 reads ISYDGTV (reference sequence). Unmatched junction bases numbered 7, after V lost 5 bases and J lost 9 bases. CDR3 size: 11 residues. The DNA for the CDR3 is TGTGCCTTGTGGGCCCGGTGTAAGAAACTCTTT. It translates to CALWARCKKLF.